This is a list of T cell receptor beta chains from one sample in a study of CD8 T cells in ankylosing spondylitis. TCRdb passed the 5' RACE reads through MiXCR, listing each CDR3 protein once. The table lists about 350,000 distinct CDR3 sequences, roughly 20% of them singletons. The sequencing sample was made of blood, either unsorted or a sorted T cell fraction (not recorded which). The receptors derive from a male donor with ankylosing spondylitis or in good health (not recorded which). Both conserved end residues are part of each CDR3. D genes are given only for firm matches. Only some rows state a clone size, as once, few, many or a class for expanded clones.

j_call d_call clone_size cdr3_length v_call cdr3_nt cdr3_aa
TRBJ1-2 - few 13 TRBV7-9 TGTGCCAGCAGCTCGCGGACCTTCTATGGCTACACCTTC CASSSRTFYGYTF
TRBJ2-7 TRBD2 few 14 TRBV7-2 TGTGCCAGCAGCCATGGACTAGCGGGGGGCGAGCAGTACTTC CASSHGLAGGEQYF
TRBJ1-6 - - 15 TRBV28 TGTGCCAGCAGGGCTACGCCGCTGTATAATTCACCCCTCCACTTT CASRATPLYNSPLHF
TRBJ2-2 - few 17 TRBV5-1 TGCGCCAGCAGCTTGGATGATGGGACATCGAACACCGGGGAGCTGTTTTTT CASSLDDGTSNTGELFF
TRBJ2-7 - few 12 TRBV29-1 TGCAGCGTTGTTGATCCCGTCCACGAGCAGTACTTC CSVVDPVHEQYF
TRBJ1-1 TRBD1 - 13 TRBV11-2 TGTGCCAGCAGCTTACACAGGGGGGCTGAAGCTTTCTTT CASSLHRGAEAFF
TRBJ2-7 TRBD1 - 14 TRBV29-1 TGCAGCGCTGAGGGGACAGGTAGCTCCTACGAGCAGTACTTC CSAEGTGSSYEQYF
TRBJ2-1 - - 16 TRBV7-2 TGTGCCAGCAGCTTAGGGGTAGGGGGACTTTACAATGAGCAGTTCTTC CASSLGVGGLYNEQFF
TRBJ2-2 - - 15 TRBV4-2 TGTGCCAGCAGCCAAGTTGGAGTAGGCACCGGGGAGCTGTTTTTT CASSQVGVGTGELFF
TRBJ2-5 TRBD2 few 17 TRBV27 TGTGCCAGCAGTTCCCTCCGACTAGCAGCGTACCAAGAGACCCAGTACTTC CASSSLRLAAYQETQYF
TRBJ2-5 TRBD1 few 15 TRBV5-1 TGCGCCAGCACCGAACCGGGACAGCCACAAGAGACCCAGTACTTC CASTEPGQPQETQYF
TRBJ2-7 - - 13 TRBV11-2 TGTGCCAGCAGCTTATGGGAGTCCTACGAGCAGTACTTC CASSLWESYEQYF
TRBJ2-3 TRBD1 - 17 TRBV7-9 TGTGCCAGCAGCCAGCCTACGGCAGGGGGTAGCACAGATACGCAGTATTTT CASSQPTAGGSTDTQYF
TRBJ2-2 TRBD1 - 15 TRBV10-3 TGTGCCATCAGGCGCCCGGACAGGGGGCCTGGGGAGCTGTTTTTT CAIRRPDRGPGELFF
TRBJ2-3 TRBD2 - 15 TRBV6-1 TGTGCCAGCAGTCAGAGTAGCGGGGTGTTAGATACGCAGTATTTT CASSQSSGVLDTQYF
TRBJ1-1 - - 13 TRBV29-1 TGCAGCGTTGAAATGGGGGCGTACACTGAAGCTTTCTTT CSVEMGAYTEAFF